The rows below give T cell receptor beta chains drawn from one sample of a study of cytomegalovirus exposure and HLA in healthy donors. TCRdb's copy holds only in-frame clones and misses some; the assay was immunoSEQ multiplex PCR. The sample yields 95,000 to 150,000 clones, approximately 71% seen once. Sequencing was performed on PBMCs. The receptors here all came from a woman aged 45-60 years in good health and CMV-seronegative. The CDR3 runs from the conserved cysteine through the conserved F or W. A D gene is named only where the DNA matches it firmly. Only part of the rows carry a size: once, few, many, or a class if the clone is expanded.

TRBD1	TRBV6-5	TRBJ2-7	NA	TGTGCCAGCAGTCAACCGGGACAGGGATCCTACGAGCAGTACTTC	CASSQPGQGSYEQYF
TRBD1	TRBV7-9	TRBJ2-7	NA	TGTGCCAGCAGCTTAGCTGGGACAGGGAACGAGCAGTACTTC	CASSLAGTGNEQYF
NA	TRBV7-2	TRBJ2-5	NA	TGTGCCAGCAGCCGGGAGTCAGAAGAGACCCAGTACTTC	CASSRESEETQYF
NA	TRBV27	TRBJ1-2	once	TGTGCCAGCAGTCCCGGGACATACTATGGCTACACCTTC	CASSPGTYYGYTF
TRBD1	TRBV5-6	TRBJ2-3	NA	TGTGCCAGCAGCTTAATCCAGGGGGCCACAGATACGCAGTATTTT	CASSLIQGATDTQYF
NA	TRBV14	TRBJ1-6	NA	TGTGCCAGCAGCCAATCGGGCAGGGTAAATTCACCCCTCCACTTT	CASSQSGRVNSPLHF
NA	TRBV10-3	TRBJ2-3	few	TGTGCCATCAGTGTAGTCGGGGGGCGAGATACGCAGTATTTT	CAISVVGGRDTQYF
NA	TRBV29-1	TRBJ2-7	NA	TGCAGCGTTGGAATTTGGGCACTCGGCCTTCGGAACTACGAGCAGTACTTC	CSVGIWALGLRNYEQYF
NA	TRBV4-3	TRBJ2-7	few	TGCGCCAGCAGCCAAGACAGAAGCGAGCAGTACTTC	CASSQDRSEQYF
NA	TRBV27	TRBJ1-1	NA	TGTGCCAGCAGTTACCAGGTCGGGGGGTCAAACACTGAAGCTTTCTTT	CASSYQVGGSNTEAFF
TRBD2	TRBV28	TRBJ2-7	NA	TGTGCCAGCGTGTCCCTAGCGGACATGGGGGAGCAGTACTTC	CASVSLADMGEQYF
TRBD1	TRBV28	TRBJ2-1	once	TGTGCCAGCAGATCTACAGGGGGGTACGAGCAGTTCTTC	CASRSTGGYEQFF
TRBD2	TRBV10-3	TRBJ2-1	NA	TGTGCCATCAGTGAGTCAGGGACTAGCAATGAGCAGTTCTTC	CAISESGTSNEQFF
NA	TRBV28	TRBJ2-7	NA	TGTGCCAGCAGTTTCGGCAGGGCCTACGAGCAGTACTTC	CASSFGRAYEQYF
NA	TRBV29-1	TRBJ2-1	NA	TGCAGCGGAGACGACACGGGACTCCGCTACAATGAGCAGTTCTTC	CSGDDTGLRYNEQFF
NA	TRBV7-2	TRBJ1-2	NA	TGTGCCAGCAGCTCCCTTGGCACAACAAGTCATGGCTACACCTTC	CASSSLGTTSHGYTF
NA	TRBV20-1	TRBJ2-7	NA	TGCAGTACAGGGAGGGGAGGCGAGCAGTACTTC	CSTGRGGEQYF
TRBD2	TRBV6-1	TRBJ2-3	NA	TGTGCCAGCAGCCTGGGACTAGCGGGAGGAGATACGCAGTATTTT	CASSLGLAGGDTQYF
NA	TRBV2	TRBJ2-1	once	TGTGCCAGCAGTGAAGGTGGGCTCGATGAGCAGTTCTTC	CASSEGGLDEQFF
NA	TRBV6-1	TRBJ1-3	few	TGTGCCAGCAGTGAGCTCAAGACACCCTCTGGAAACACCATATATTTT	CASSELKTPSGNTIYF
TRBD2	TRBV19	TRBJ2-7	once	TGTGCCAGTAGTATATCGGCGGGAGGGCCTGGGGTCGAGCAGTACTTC	CASSISAGGPGVEQYF
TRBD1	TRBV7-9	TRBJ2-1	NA	TGTGCCAGCAGCCCGGGTCCCGGACAGGGGAGTTACAATGAGCAGTTCTTC	CASSPGPGQGSYNEQFF
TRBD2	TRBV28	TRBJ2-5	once	TGTGCCAGCAGTTTAGCGGGAGGGACGGAGACCCAGTACTTC	CASSLAGGTETQYF
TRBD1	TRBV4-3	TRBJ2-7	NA	TGCGCCAGCAGCCAGGGGACCGGGACAGGGGACGAGCAGTACTTC	CASSQGTGTGDEQYF
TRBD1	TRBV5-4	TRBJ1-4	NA	TGTGCCAGCAGCGCCGGGACAGAGAATGAAAAACTGTTTTTT	CASSAGTENEKLFF
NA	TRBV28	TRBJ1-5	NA	TGTGCCAGCTCGACGGCACCTCGGACACCTAAAAGCAATCAGCCCCAGCATTTT	CASSTAPRTPKSNQPQHF
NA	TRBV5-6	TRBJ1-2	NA	TGTGCCAGCAGCTCCACTGGGCCATACTATGGCTACACCTTC	CASSSTGPYYGYTF
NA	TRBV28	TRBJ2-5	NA	TGTGCCAGCAGGCGGACAGAGAACCAAGAGACCCAGTACTTC	CASRRTENQETQYF
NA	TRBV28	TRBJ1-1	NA	TGTGCCAGCAGTTCAGGTATAGGAGAGGGAAACACTGAAGCTTTCTTT	CASSSGIGEGNTEAFF
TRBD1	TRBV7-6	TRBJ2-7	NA	TGTGCCAGCAGCGAAGAGGTGGGACAGGGTGGATACGAGCAGTACTTC	CASSEEVGQGGYEQYF
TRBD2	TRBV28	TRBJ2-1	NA	TGTGCCAGCAGTTTCGGGACTAGCGGGAGGAATGAGCAGTTCTTC	CASSFGTSGRNEQFF
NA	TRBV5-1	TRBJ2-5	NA	TGCGCCAGCAGCTTGGGGGGAGGTGAGCAGTACTTC	CASSLGGGEQYF
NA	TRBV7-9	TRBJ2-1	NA	TGTGCCAGCAGCTTAGCAGAGGCTCCCAATGAGCAGTTCTTC	CASSLAEAPNEQFF
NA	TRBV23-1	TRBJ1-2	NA	TGCGCCAGCAGCCCCTTCCGCCACCCCGCATTTAGCTATGGCTACACCTTC	CASSPFRHPAFSYGYTF
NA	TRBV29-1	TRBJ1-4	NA	TGCAGCGTTGACTCCGGGACAAACCGTGAAAAACTGTTTTTT	CSVDSGTNREKLFF
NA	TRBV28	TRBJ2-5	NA	TGTGCCAGCAGTTTACCCCGGGGGAGTGGGACCCAGTACTTC	CASSLPRGSGTQYF
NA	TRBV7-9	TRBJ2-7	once	TGTGCCAGCAGCAATACCCAGGGTTCCGGCGAGCAGTACTTC	CASSNTQGSGEQYF
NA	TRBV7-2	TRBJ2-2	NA	TGTGCCAGCAGCTTAGCGCTAGCTAACACCGGGGAGCTGTTTTTT	CASSLALANTGELFF
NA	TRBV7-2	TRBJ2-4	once	TGTGCCAGCAGCTTAGTGGTAGGACAGAGAAACATTCAGTACTTC	CASSLVVGQRNIQYF
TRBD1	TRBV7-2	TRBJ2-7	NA	TGTGCCAGCAGTCTCACCCTTCCGGGACAGGGTACCTACGAGCAGTACTTC	CASSLTLPGQGTYEQYF
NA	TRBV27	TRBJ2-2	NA	TGTGCCAGCAGTTTATGGACAGTTGCCGGGGAGCTGTTTTTT	CASSLWTVAGELFF
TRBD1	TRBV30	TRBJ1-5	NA	TGTGCCTGGAGTCGGACAGGGGGCGTCTATAGCAATCAGCCCCAGCATTTT	CAWSRTGGVYSNQPQHF
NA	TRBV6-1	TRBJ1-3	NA	TGTGCCAGCAGTGAAACTGTTTTCTCTGGAAACACCATATATTTT	CASSETVFSGNTIYF
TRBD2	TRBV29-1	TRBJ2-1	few	TGCAGCGTTGGGGGACTAGCGGGAGGTCCCTACAATGAGCAGTTCTTC	CSVGGLAGGPYNEQFF